The 20 T cell receptor beta chains presented below share a single source sample, sequenced in a study of blood T cells in healthy people across ages. Primed by a sample-barcoded 5' primer and a J-beta primer mix, a second PCR proceeded for about 7 to 11 cycles. TCRdb independently ran MiXCR on the 5' RACE reads; one entry per CDR3 protein. The table shows hundreds of thousands of distinct CDR3 sequences, with approximately 59% occurring only once. Sample: blood. These receptors came from a man between 60 and 75 years old in good health.

To note about this clonotype: The CDR3 carries no conserved terminal phenylalanine or tryptophan, so it likely arises from a read error. The V gene is TRBV5-1, the J gene TRBJ2-6, with a tentative D call TRBD2 (6 bases). V shed 4 bases and J shed 5 bases, with 10 bases lying between them. Germline V gives CDR1 SGHRS, CDR2 YFSETQ. This CDR3 contains 14 residues. CDR3: CASSRLGRANVLTI. CDR3 nucleotides: TGCGCCAGCAGCCGACTAGGTAGGGCCAACGTCCTGACTATC.

This clonotype was seen a few times. This chain connects TRBV5-1 to TRBJ2-6; 8 bases agree with TRBD2. The V segment lost 4 bases and the J segment 2 bases; nucleotides outside the gene matches: 2. Germline V gene sequence: CDR1 SGHRS, CDR2 YFSETQ. The CDR3 is 15 residues long. This CDR3 is CASSPGGTGANVLTF. The CDR3 DNA reads TGCGCCAGCAGCCCGGGAGGGACTGGGGCCAACGTCCTGACTTTC.

This clonotype has a count of ten or more. This CDR3 reads CASSGQGRNEQFF. In DNA, the CDR3 is TGTGCCAGCAGTGGACAGGGGCGGAATGAGCAGTTCTTC. This sequence joins TRBV7-9 and TRBJ2-1, with TRBD1 identical over 9 bases. The CDR3 consists of 13 residues. Trimming at V came to 6 bases and at J to 7 bases, leaving 4 bases not matched to a gene. Germline V gene sequence: CDR1 SEHNR, CDR2 FQNEAQ (reference sequence).

This chain joins TRBV11-2 and TRBJ2-4; 8 nucleotides match TRBD2. This CDR3 contains 15 residues. Germline V CDR1 and CDR2: SGHAT, FQNNGV. The V and J ends lost 1 base and 13 bases, in that order; junction bases with no gene match: 12. Written as DNA, the CDR3 is TGTGCCAGCAGCTTAGGGACGGGGGGGCCTCAAGAGCAGTACTTC. This translates into CASSLGTGGPQEQYF.

This clonotype has ten or more counts. The rearrangement joins TRBV7-2 to TRBJ2-1; D is perhaps TRBD2 (5 bases). The germline CDR1 and CDR2 sequences are SGHTA and FQGNSA. V was trimmed by 1 base and J by 4 bases, leaving 11 bases between them. This CDR3 is built from 15 residues. The CDR3 nucleotides read TGTGCCAGCAGCTTAGGGACTTCCTTTTACAATGAGCAGTTCTTC. This sequence encodes CASSLGTSFYNEQFF.

A few counts support this clonotype. DNA for the CDR3: TGTGCCAGCAGCCAAGAGCAGGTGGCTAACTATGGCTACACCTTC. Translation: CASSQEQVANYGYTF. The V gene is TRBV4-2, the J gene TRBJ1-2, with unresolved D. Germline CDR1 LGHNA, CDR2 YNFKEQ. This CDR3 spans 15 amino acids. V gave up 0 bases and J gave up 0 bases, with 8 bases separating them.

J is TRBJ2-6 and V is TRBV4-1, with D possibly matching TRBD2 (6 bases). Germline values: CDR1 MGHRA, CDR2 YSYEKL. V lost 1 base and J 1 base, leaving 14 bases between the germline ends. The CDR3 spans 18 residues. The CDR3 nucleotides read TGCGCCAGCAGCCAAGTCCCCGGGGAGGTATCTGGGGCCAACGTCCTGACTTTC. Protein: CASSQVPGEVSGANVLTF.

A few counts support this clonotype. At one end, the junction sequence differs from germline, possibly due to a read error. V usage is TRBV5-1 and J usage is TRBJ2-7, with D maybe TRBD2 (5 bases). Looked up from germline, CDR1 is SGHRS and CDR2 is YFSETQ. The CDR3 spans 15 residues. Written as DNA, the CDR3 is TGTGCCAGCAGTTTAGGAGGTACGGGCTCCTACGAGCAGTACTTC. This sequence encodes CASSLGGTGSYEQYF.

The V call is TRBV29-1, the J call TRBJ2-1; D uncertain. The CDR3 consists of 11 residues. Germline V gene sequence: CDR1 SQVTM, CDR2 ANQGSEA. V lost 1 base and J lost 8, with 6 bases in between. The CDR3 protein is CSVEAFYEQFF. As DNA, the CDR3 is TGCAGCGTTGAAGCCTTCTATGAGCAGTTCTTC.

This rearrangement joins TRBV27 to TRBJ2-3, with D unclear. The CDR3 covers 14 residues. The ends were cut back, 6 bases at V and 0 bases at J, with 10 bases in the middle. Looked up from germline, CDR1 is MNHEY and CDR2 is SMNVEV (reference sequence). The CDR3 DNA reads as TGTGCCAGCAGCCGATACAGTAGCACAGATACGCAGTATTTT. Protein sequence: CASSRYSSTDTQYF.

The rearrangement uses TRBV2 and TRBJ2-4; D is undetermined. The assigned J gene may be wrong: the sequence end matches TRBJ2-7 better. Germline V gene data show CDR1 as SNHLY and CDR2 as FYNNEI. The CDR3 is made up of 12 amino acids. CDR3 nucleotide sequence: TGTGCCAGCAGGGAAACTCAATACGAGCAGTACTTC. The encoded protein is CASRETQYEQYF.

This chain links TRBV6-6 with TRBJ2-7, with a possible D match to TRBD2 (7 bases). V was cut by 0 bases and J by 0 bases, with 12 bases left in between. Germline V lookup: CDR1 MNHNY, CDR2 SVGAGI (reference sequence). This CDR3 is built from 16 residues. CDR3 in DNA: TGTGCCAGCAGTTACTCGAGGAGGGGGGGCTCCTACGAGCAGTACTTC. Translation: CASSYSRRGGSYEQYF.

The table lists this clonotype with a few counts. The chain joins TRBV25-1 to TRBJ2-5; 15 nucleotides line up with TRBD2. V gave up 5 bases and J gave up 5 bases; unmatched junction bases: 6. CDR3 size: 16 residues. Germline-derived CDR1 and CDR2 are MGHDK and SYGVNS. CDR3 amino acids: CASSSTGTSGGETQYF. CDR3 DNA sequence: TGTGCCAGCAGTTCAACAGGGACTAGCGGGGGGGAGACCCAGTACTTC.

This chain joins TRBV4-1 and TRBJ2-1; D is unresolved. This CDR3 is 17 amino acids long. From germline, CDR1 is MGHRA and CDR2 YSYEKL. Trimming removed 0 bases from V and 2 bases from J, with 14 bases in between. For the CDR3, the DNA is TGCGCCAGCAGCCAAGATGATTCCTCCGGGCCCTACAATGAGCAGTTCTTC. It is translated as CASSQDDSSGPYNEQFF.

This clonotype occurred many times. CDR3 region: CSVGPRAPNTGELFF. The DNA of the CDR3 is TGCAGCGTTGGTCCCCGGGCCCCGAACACCGGGGAGCTGTTTTTT. The chain uses TRBV29-1 and TRBJ2-2; D gene ambiguous. The V end was cut by 4 bases, the J end by 0 bases, with 12 bases between. From germline, CDR1 is SQVTM and CDR2 ANQGSEA. The CDR3 sequence is 15 residues long.

The J gene is TRBJ2-7, the V gene TRBV7-2, with TRBD2 matching over 7 bases. The J call may be mistaken, given a closer DNA end match to TRBJ2-5. The germline gives CDR1 SGHTA, CDR2 FQGNSA. The CDR3 totals 15 residues. The CDR3 DNA is TGTGCCAGCAGCTTAAGGAGCGGGGCAAGGGAGACCCAGTACTTC. It codes for CASSLRSGARETQYF.

This clonotype appeared a few times. This sequence joins TRBV6-5 and TRBJ2-7; 7 bases line up with TRBD2. Trimming at V came to 4 bases and at J to 0 bases, leaving 9 bases not matched to a gene. Germline CDR1 reads MNHEY; CDR2 reads SVGAGI. The CDR3 covers 16 residues. CDR3 bases: TGTGCCAGCAGTTCCCTCTCTAGCGGCCGCTCCTACGAGCAGTACTTC. Protein product: CASSSLSSGRSYEQYF.

The chain links TRBV28 to TRBJ1-5; 7 positions agree with TRBD1. The CDR3 runs to 15 residues. J gave up 3 bases and V 6 bases, and 8 bases lay outside the gene matches. Germline CDR1 and CDR2: MDHEN and SYDVKM. The CDR3 loop is CASSPGDRLNQPQHF. The CDR3 bases are TGTGCCAGCAGCCCCGGGGACAGACTCAATCAGCCCCAGCATTTT.

The chain has TRBV6-1 and TRBJ2-5; D may match TRBD1 or TRBD2 (5 bases each). V gave up 6 bases and J gave up 1 base, with 12 bases separating them. The CDR3 consists of 14 residues. Germline CDR1 reads MNHNS; CDR2 reads SASEGT. The CDR3 here is CASRTPGPQETQYF. CDR3 nucleotides: TGTGCCAGCAGGACTCCGGGACCCCAAGAGACCCAGTACTTC.

The V call is TRBV2, the J call TRBJ2-4, with D unresolved. Trimming cost V 2 bases and J 0 bases, with 8 bases left between them. Germline CDR1 and CDR2: SNHLY and FYNNEI. The CDR3 sequence is 15 residues long. The CDR3 DNA reads TGTGCCAGCAGTGAATTACCGGGAGCCAAAAACATTCAGTACTTC. Translation gives CASSELPGAKNIQYF.